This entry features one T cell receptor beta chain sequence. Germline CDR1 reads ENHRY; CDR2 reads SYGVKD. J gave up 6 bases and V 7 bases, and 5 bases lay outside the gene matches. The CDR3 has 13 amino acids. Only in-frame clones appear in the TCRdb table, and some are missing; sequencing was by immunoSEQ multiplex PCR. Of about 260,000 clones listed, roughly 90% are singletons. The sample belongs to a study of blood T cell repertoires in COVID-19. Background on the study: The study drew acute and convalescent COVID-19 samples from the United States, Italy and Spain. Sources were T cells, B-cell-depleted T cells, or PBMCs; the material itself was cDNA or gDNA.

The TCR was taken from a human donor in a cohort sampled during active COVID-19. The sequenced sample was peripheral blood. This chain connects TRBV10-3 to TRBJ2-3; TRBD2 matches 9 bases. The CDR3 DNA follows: TGTGCCATCAAGCGGGAGGTGGGCGATACGCAGTATTTT. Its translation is CAIKREVGDTQYF.